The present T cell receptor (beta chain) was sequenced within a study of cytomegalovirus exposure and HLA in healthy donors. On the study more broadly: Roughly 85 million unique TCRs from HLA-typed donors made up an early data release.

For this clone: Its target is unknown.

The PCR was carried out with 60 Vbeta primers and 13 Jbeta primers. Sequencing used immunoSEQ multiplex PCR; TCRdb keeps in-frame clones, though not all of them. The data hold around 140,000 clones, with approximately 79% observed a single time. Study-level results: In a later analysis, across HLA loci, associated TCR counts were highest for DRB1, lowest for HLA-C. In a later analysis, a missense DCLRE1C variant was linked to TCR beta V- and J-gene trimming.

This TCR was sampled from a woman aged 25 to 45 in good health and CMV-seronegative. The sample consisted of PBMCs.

The DNA for the CDR3 is TGTGCCAGCAGCTTAGGCCCTGGGCATAATACGCAGTATTTT. Amino acid sequence: CASSLGPGHNTQYF. The rearrangement uses TRBV7-2 and TRBJ2-3; D remains unclear. V lost 1 base and J 7 bases, leaving 12 bases between the germline ends. The CDR3 extends over 14 amino acids. Looked up from germline, CDR1 is SGHTA and CDR2 is FQGNSA. The full variable domain, in which reference TRBV7-2 and TRBJ2-3 provide the parts outside the CDR3, is GAGVSQSPSNKVTEKGKDVELRCDPISGHTALYWYRQSLGQGLEFLIYFQGNSAPDKSGLPSDRFSAERTGGSVSTLTIQRTQQEDSAVYLCASSLGPGHNTQYFGPGTRLTVL.